This entry features one TCR beta chain sequence. Read coverage stops 3 residues before the CDR3 terminus; the germline J gene supplies the remainder. This record belongs to a study of T cells in women clearing cervical HPV infection. Clones were read by immunoSEQ multiplex PCR, and TCRdb kept only the in-frame ones, dropping some. The listing contains around 16,000 clones. With V trimmed by 1 base and J by 0 bases, 3 bases remained unmatched. CDR3 length: 16 residues. Looked up from germline, CDR1 is DFQATT and CDR2 is SNEGSKA (reference sequence). The chain links TRBV20-1 to TRBJ2-3; 11 bases are a match to TRBD1. This clonotype was sampled from a woman between 18 and 70 years old with a cervical HPV16 infection that either progressed to CIN3+ or cleared (not recorded which). The sample taken for sequencing was blood buffy coat. The CDR3 bases that were read are TGCAGTGCTAGAGGGACAGGGGGCGGGAGCACAGATACG. Protein sequence: CSARGTGGGSTDT. The CDR3 in full is CSARGTGGGSTDTQYF.